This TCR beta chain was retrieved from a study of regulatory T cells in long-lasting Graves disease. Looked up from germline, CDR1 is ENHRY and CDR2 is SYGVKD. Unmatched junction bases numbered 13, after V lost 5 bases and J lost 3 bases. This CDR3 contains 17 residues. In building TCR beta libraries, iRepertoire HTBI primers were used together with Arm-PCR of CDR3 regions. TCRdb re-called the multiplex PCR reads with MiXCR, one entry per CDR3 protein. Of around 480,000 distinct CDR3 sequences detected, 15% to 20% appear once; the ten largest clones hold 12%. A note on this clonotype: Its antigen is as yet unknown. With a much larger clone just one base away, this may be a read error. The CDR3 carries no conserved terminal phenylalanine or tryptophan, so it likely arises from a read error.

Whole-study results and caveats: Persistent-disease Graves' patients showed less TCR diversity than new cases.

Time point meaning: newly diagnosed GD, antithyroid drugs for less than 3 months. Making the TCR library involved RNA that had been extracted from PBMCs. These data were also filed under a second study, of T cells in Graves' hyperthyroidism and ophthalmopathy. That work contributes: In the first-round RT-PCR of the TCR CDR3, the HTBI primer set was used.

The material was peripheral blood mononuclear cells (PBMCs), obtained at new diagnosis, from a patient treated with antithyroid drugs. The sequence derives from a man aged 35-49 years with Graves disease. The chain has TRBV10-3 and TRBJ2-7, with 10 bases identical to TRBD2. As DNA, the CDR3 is TGTGCCATCAGTCTCACCCCTGGGACTAGCGAAAACTACGAGCAGTACCTC. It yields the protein CAISLTPGTSENYEQYL.